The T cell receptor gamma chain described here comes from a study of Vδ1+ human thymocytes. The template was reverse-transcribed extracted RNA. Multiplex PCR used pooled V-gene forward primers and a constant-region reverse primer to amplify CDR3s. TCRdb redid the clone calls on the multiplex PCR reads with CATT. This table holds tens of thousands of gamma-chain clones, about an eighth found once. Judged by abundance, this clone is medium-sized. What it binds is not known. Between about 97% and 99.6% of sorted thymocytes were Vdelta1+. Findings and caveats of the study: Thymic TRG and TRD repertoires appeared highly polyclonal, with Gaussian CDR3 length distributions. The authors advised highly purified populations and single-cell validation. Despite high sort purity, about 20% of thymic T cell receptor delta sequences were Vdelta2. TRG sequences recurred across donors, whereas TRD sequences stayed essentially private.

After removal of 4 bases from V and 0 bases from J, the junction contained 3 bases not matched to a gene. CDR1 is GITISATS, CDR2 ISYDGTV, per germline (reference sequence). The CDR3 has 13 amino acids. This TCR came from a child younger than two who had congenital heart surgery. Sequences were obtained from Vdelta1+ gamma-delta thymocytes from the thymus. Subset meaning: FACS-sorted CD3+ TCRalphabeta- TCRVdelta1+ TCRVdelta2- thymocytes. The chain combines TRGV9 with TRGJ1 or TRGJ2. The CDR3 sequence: CALWDKNYYKKLF. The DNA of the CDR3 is TGTGCCTTGTGGGATAAGAATTATTATAAGAAACTCTTT.